The entry below gives a single T cell receptor (beta chain) sequence along with its context. The germline V gene encodes CDR1 MDHEN and CDR2 SYDVKM. The CDR3 extends over 11 amino acids. V was pared by 11 bases and J by 1 base, with 8 bases between. The data are from a study of T cell changes during pregnancy in multiple sclerosis. Some clones are missing from TCRdb's copy, which holds only in-frame ones; the method was immunoSEQ multiplex PCR. The sample has around 61,000 clones; under 95% are singletons. This clonotype originated in a female donor in good health, enrolled as a control in a pregnancy study. The rearrangement uses TRBV28 and TRBJ1-1, with a possible D match to TRBD1 (5 bases). Source: peripheral blood, taken in the third trimester of pregnancy. CDR3 region: CACGQNTEAFF. CDR3 in DNA: TGTGCCTGTGGACAGAACACTGAAGCTTTCTTT.